This entry features one T cell receptor (beta chain) sequence. Its antigen is as yet unknown. Produced via immunoSEQ multiplex PCR; TCRdb's table is partial and in-frame only. This sample carries fewer than 85,000 clones, 83% of them seen once, and the ten largest clones take under 0.8%. The CDR3 runs 12 residues. The V and J ends lost 4 bases and 0 bases respectively, with 5 bases between them. Germline V CDR1 and CDR2: SGHTS, YDEGEE. The source of the sample is a study of OX40 agonist ivuxolimab in advanced cancers. Study summary: Patients with prior anti-PD-1, anti-PD-L1 or anti-CTLA-4 therapy were eligible; 40% to 45% had some.

Study results and caveats: A proportion of nonresponders additionally exhibited low normalized T-cell clonal expansion. At 0.1 to 3.0 mg/kg and by week 6, clonal expansion occurred in CD4+ and CD8+ blood T cells.

Sequenced here: CD4+ or CD8+ T cells sorted from blood, sampled in a trial of the OX40 agonist ivuxolimab. The sequence was collected from an adult with an advanced solid tumor such as melanoma, head and neck, liver or kidney cancer. The chain recombines TRBV5-8 with TRBJ2-7; no clear D gene. The CDR3 spells CASSSNSYEQYF. CDR3 nucleotide sequence: TGTGCCAGCAGCAGCAACTCCTACGAGCAGTACTTC.